Below, one TCR beta chain is given with its context. Its antigen is not identified. It may be a read error: a sequence one base away is much more abundant. There were TCR beta CDR3 regions amplified from RNA transcripts. The HTBI set primed first-round TCR CDR3 RT-PCR. From the multiplex PCR reads, TCRdb called clonotypes with MiXCR, one entry per CDR3 protein. The table shows over 400,000 distinct CDR3 sequences, with around a fifth occurring only once. The CDR3 runs to 16 residues. Germline V gene lookup returns CDR1 LGHNT and CDR2 FRNRAP. The entry originates in a study of T cells in Graves' hyperthyroidism and ophthalmopathy. The overall study: Peripheral blood draws took place at initial diagnosis, ahead of any treatment. Study conclusions and caveats: In the blood, most expanded thyroid clonotypes above 0.001 appeared as well.

Thyroid ultrasound, orbital computed tomography, clinical symptoms, and serum thyroxine and TRAb underpinned diagnoses. The authors took PBMCs from roughly 9.5 ml fresh peripheral blood. Input material: blood. The TCR sequence derives from a woman aged 65 to 85 with Graves' ophthalmopathy. The V and J genes are TRBV12-5 and TRBJ2-1, with D possibly being TRBD1 (5 bases). CDR3 in DNA: TGTGCTAGTGGTTTGCCGCAGGGTCTATTTCACAATAAGCAGTTCTTC. It encodes CASGLPQGLFHNKQFF.